This TCR beta chain was found in a study of Tregs in tolerant kidney transplant recipients. The table lists this clone with a count of one. The antigen remains undetermined. General study points: Antigen-driven expansion was suggested because donor-specific Tregs expanded more than all Tregs in tolerant patients. Few patients were studied, so findings need validation in larger groups. Biological reproducibility was not directly addressed, but technical replication error appeared minimal. Expanding Tregs on activated donor B cells appeared to best identify donor-specific TCRbeta clones.

Profiling relied on immunoSEQ multiplex PCR, and the TCRdb table lists in-frame clones only, not all of them. The table shows about 90,000 clones, with over 85% occurring only once. In germline, CDR1 is SGHTA, CDR2 FQGNSA. This CDR3 has 14 residues. V lost 1 base and J lost 0, with 6 bases in between. Mixed chimerism was transient after nonmyeloablative marrow transplants from related graft donors. The chain recombines TRBV7-2 with TRBJ1-1; D ambiguous. The clonotype originates from a human patient who received a combined kidney and bone marrow transplant. The graft donor may have contributed some T cells. This specimen was CD4+ T cells from blood (PBMCs), taken 12 months after the transplant. The CDR3 DNA follows: TGTGCCAGCAGCTTAGGTGTCATGAACACTGAAGCTTTCTTT. Protein sequence: CASSLGVMNTEAFF. Drawing the rest from reference TRBV7-2 and TRBJ1-1, the complete variable domain is GAGVSQSPSNKVTEKGKDVELRCDPISGHTALYWYRQSLGQGLEFLIYFQGNSAPDKSGLPSDRFSAERTGGSVSTLTIQRTQQEDSAVYLCASSLGVMNTEAFFGQGTRLTVV.